These 25 T cell receptor beta chains share one sample of origin, sequenced in a study of blood T cell repertoires in COVID-19. Clones were read by immunoSEQ multiplex PCR, and TCRdb kept only the in-frame ones, dropping some. The sample carries roughly 200,000 clones, over 70% recorded once. What was sequenced was peripheral blood. All receptors come from a middle-aged man with active or convalescent COVID-19.

The chain employs TRBV5-4 and TRBJ2-1; TRBD2 matches 7 bases. Trimming at V came to 3 bases and at J to 6 bases, leaving 9 bases not matched to a gene. The germline V gene has CDR1 SGHNT and CDR2 YYREEE (reference sequence). This CDR3 spans 15 amino acids. As DNA, the CDR3 is TGTGCCAGCAGCTCGCCCGACCGGACTAGCAATGAGCAGTTCTTC. It is translated as CASSSPDRTSNEQFF.

This clone was detected only once. The CDR3 DNA sequence: TGTGCCAGCAGCAAAGTACCTAGCGGGGAACCCTACAATGAGCAGTTCTTC. This encodes CASSKVPSGEPYNEQFF. The chain uses TRBV21-1 and TRBJ2-1; TRBD2, the table's D call, was not compared with the DNA. TRBV21-1 has pseudogene status. CDR3 length equals 17 residues.

The genes are TRBV7-9 and TRBJ1-2; D possibly corresponds to TRBD1 (5 bases). The CDR3 sequence is 16 residues long. The germline V gene has CDR1 SEHNR and CDR2 FQNEAQ (reference sequence). Trimming pared 0 bases from V and 2 bases from J, leaving 13 bases between. This CDR3 reads CASSLASGRANYGYTF. The CDR3 DNA sequence: TGTGCCAGCAGCTTAGCCTCAGGCAGGGCGAACTATGGCTACACCTTC.

This rearrangement joins TRBV10-3 to TRBJ1-2; no definite D call. V lost 0 bases and J 7 bases, leaving 24 bases between the germline ends. In germline, CDR1 is ENHRY, CDR2 SYGVKD. This CDR3 has 18 amino acids. The CDR3 coding sequence is TGTGCCATCAGTGAGTCGAATCTTGCGGGAGGTCTTCGTAGTGGCTACACCTTC. Translating gives CAISESNLAGGLRSGYTF.

The J gene is TRBJ1-5, the V gene TRBV30; D might be TRBD1 (6 bases). V lost 4 bases to trimming and J lost 4 bases, with 14 bases between them. Germline V lookup: CDR1 GTSNPN, CDR2 SVGIG (reference sequence). The CDR3 is made up of 14 amino acids. CDR3 loop: CAWTRQGFNQPQHF. CDR3 nucleotides: TGTGCCTGGACGCGGCAGGGGTTTAATCAGCCCCAGCATTTT.

The rearrangement joins TRBV6-2 or TRBV6-3 to TRBJ1-2; TRBD1 is a possible D gene (5 bases). This CDR3 is built from 13 residues. Trimming removed 3 bases from V and 6 bases from J, with 11 bases in between. Germline V gene lookup returns CDR1 MNHEY and CDR2 SVGEGT. CDR3 amino acids: CASSYRGSNGYTF. DNA of the CDR3: TGTGCCAGCAGTTATCGGGGGAGTAATGGCTACACCTTC.

The J gene is TRBJ1-2, the V gene TRBV3-1 (or the pseudogene TRBV3-2), with a tentative D call TRBD1 (5 bases). Looked up from germline, CDR1 is LGHDT and CDR2 is YNNKEL (reference sequence). CDR3 length: 14 residues. The V and J ends lost 0 bases and 11 bases respectively, with 16 bases between them. The CDR3 sequence: CASSQDWFRDSYTF. DNA for the CDR3: TGTGCCAGCAGCCAAGATTGGTTCAGGGATTCTTACACCTTC.

This clone appeared once. V and J are TRBV19 and TRBJ1-1; 8 nucleotides line up with TRBD1. Trimming at V came to 5 bases and at J to 4 bases, leaving 6 bases not matched to a gene. From germline, CDR1 is LNHDA and CDR2 SQIVND (reference sequence). The CDR3 loop spans 14 amino acids. For the CDR3, the DNA is TGTGCCAGTAGTCGTGAGACAGGGGTCACTGAAGCTTTCTTT. This translates into CASSRETGVTEAFF. Looking up the rest from reference TRBV19 and TRBJ1-1 gives the full variable domain: DGGITQSPKYLFRKEGQNVTLSCEQNLNHDAMYWYRQDPGQGLRLIYYSQIVNDFQKGDIAEGYSVSREKKESFPLTVTSAQKNPTAFYLCASSRETGVTEAFFGQGTRLTVV.

A word on this clone: At the DNA level, this CDR3 is encoded by other sequences in the same sample as well. The chain couples TRBV7-2 to TRBJ2-5; 8 bases agree with TRBD2. J gave up 4 bases and V 5 bases, and 6 bases lay outside the gene matches. Per germline, CDR1 SGHTA and CDR2 FQGNSA. The CDR3 has 14 amino acids. In DNA form, the CDR3 reads TGTGCCAGCAGCCCGGGGGGGACGGGAGAGACCCAGTACTTC. This gives the protein CASSPGGTGETQYF.

The chain has TRBV5-6 and TRBJ1-1; 7 positions match TRBD1. The junction had 11 bases not matched to a gene; V was cut back by 2 bases and J by 4 bases. The germline CDR1 and CDR2 sequences are SGHDT and YYEEEE. The CDR3 is 16 residues long. This CDR3 reads CASSLRQGRTGTEAFF. The CDR3 DNA reads TGTGCCAGCAGCTTAAGACAGGGCCGGACGGGCACTGAAGCTTTCTTT. Full variable domain (outside the CDR3, taken from reference TRBV5-6 and TRBJ1-1): DAGVTQSPTHLIKTRGQQVTLRCSPKSGHDTVSWYQQALGQGPQFIFQYYEEEERQRGNFPDRFSGHQFPNYSSELNVNALLLGDSALYLCASSLRQGRTGTEAFFGQGTRLTVV.

This clone has a single count. The chain uses TRBV4-1 and TRBJ1-2; 7 nucleotides line up with TRBD1. Looked up from germline, CDR1 is MGHRA and CDR2 is YSYEKL. The CDR3 loop spans 17 amino acids. The J segment lost 0 bases and the V segment lost 3 bases, leaving 10 bases of the junction unmatched. Here the CDR3 DNA reads TGCGCCAGCAGCCACGAAGGTTTGGGACAGCCTAACTATGGCTACACCTTC. Translated: CASSHEGLGQPNYGYTF.

The chain uses TRBV3-1 (or the pseudogene TRBV3-2) and TRBJ2-1, with TRBD2 identical over 12 bases. CDR3 length equals 17 residues. Trimming removed 0 bases from V and 5 bases from J; junction bases left unmatched: 5. Per germline, CDR1 LGHDT and CDR2 YNNKEL (reference sequence). The CDR3 protein is CASSQEGTSGLHNEQFF. The CDR3, as DNA: TGTGCCAGCAGCCAAGAGGGGACTAGCGGGCTACACAATGAGCAGTTCTTC.

The chain links TRBV29-1 to TRBJ2-3; 7 bases match TRBD2. Trimming removed 7 bases from V and 1 base from J; junction bases left unmatched: 11. Germline V gives CDR1 SQVTM, CDR2 ANQGSEA. This CDR3 spans 15 amino acids. The CDR3 here is CSALFGTTRTDTQYF. CDR3 DNA: TGCAGCGCCCTATTCGGGACTACTCGCACAGATACGCAGTATTTT.

The rearrangement uses TRBV6-4 and TRBJ1-1; TRBD1 matches at 9 bases. Trimming took 6 bases from V and 4 from J; bases not matched to a gene: 3. The CDR3 has 13 residues. From germline, CDR1 is MRHNA and CDR2 SNTAGT. CDR3 loop: CASSVDRGTEAFF. DNA for the CDR3: TGTGCCAGCAGCGTGGACAGGGGCACTGAAGCTTTCTTT.

The gene calls are TRBV19 and TRBJ1-1; D uncertain. CDR3 size: 15 residues. The V gene lost 2 bases and the J gene lost 4 bases, with 14 bases spanning the gap. The V gene's germline CDR1 is LNHDA and CDR2 SQIVND (reference sequence). CDR3 region: CASSIYSSSSTEAFF. CDR3 sequence (DNA): TGTGCCAGTAGTATATATTCGTCGTCGAGCACTGAAGCTTTCTTT.

The gene calls are TRBV7-2 and TRBJ2-2; possibly TRBD1 for D (6 bases). There are 15 residues in the CDR3. The V and J ends lost 5 bases and 4 bases respectively, with 14 bases between them. Germline loops: CDR1 SGHTA, CDR2 FQGNSA. CDR3 loop: CASSPRTVGTGELFF. CDR3 DNA: TGTGCCAGCAGCCCCCGGACAGTGGGCACCGGGGAGCTGTTTTTT.

This chain connects TRBV7-2 to TRBJ2-5; D perhaps matches TRBD1 (6 bases). Per germline, CDR1 SGHTA and CDR2 FQGNSA. The germline V and J ends were trimmed by 2 bases and 2 bases, with 12 bases remaining between them. This CDR3 spans 15 amino acids. In DNA, the CDR3 is TGTGCCAGCAGCTTACCGGGCAGGGGACAAGAGACCCAGTACTTC. This gives the protein CASSLPGRGQETQYF.

This rearrangement joins TRBV29-1 to TRBJ2-2; D gene uncertain. Between the trimmed V and J ends, which lost 4 bases and 2 bases, there was a span of 2 bases. Germline values: CDR1 SQVTM, CDR2 ANQGSEA. The CDR3 consists of 11 residues. The CDR3, as DNA: TGCAGCGTTGCTAACACCGGGGAGCTGTTTTTT. Translating gives CSVANTGELFF.

The chain has TRBV27 and TRBJ1-2; a weak D match, TRBD1 (5 bases). The CDR3 has 13 residues. The V end was cut by 6 bases, the J end by 4 bases, with 12 bases between. Germline V gene lookup returns CDR1 MNHEY and CDR2 SMNVEV (reference sequence). CDR3 residues: CASRAGRGYGYTF. DNA of the CDR3: TGTGCCAGCAGAGCAGGGCGGGGCTATGGCTACACCTTC.

This chain links TRBV5-1 with TRBJ1-1; D may be TRBD1 (6 bases). Trimming removed 4 bases at V and 7 bases at J, with 26 bases between. Germline V gene lookup returns CDR1 SGHRS and CDR2 YFSETQ. The CDR3 spans 17 residues. The CDR3 is CASSRTTGPTGSGEAFF. In nucleotides, the CDR3 is TGCGCCAGCAGCCGTACTACAGGGCCCACCGGCAGTGGTGAAGCTTTCTTT.

The table lists this clone with a few counts. The rearrangement joins TRBV24-1 to TRBJ2-2, with a tentative D call TRBD1 (6 bases). The germline V and J ends were trimmed by 9 bases and 5 bases, with 15 bases remaining between them. Germline V CDR1 and CDR2: KGHDR, SFDVKD. The CDR3 covers 14 residues. The CDR3: CATGQTGYTGELFF. For the CDR3, the DNA is TGTGCCACCGGCCAGACAGGATATACCGGGGAGCTGTTTTTT.

With regard to this clone: At the DNA level, this CDR3 is encoded by other sequences in the same sample as well. CDR3 coding DNA: TGTGCCTGGAGCGCGGGACAGGGCACAGATACGCAGTATTTT. Its translation is CAWSAGQGTDTQYF. The gene calls are TRBV30 and TRBJ2-3; TRBD1 matches 8 bases. Unmatched junction bases numbered 3, after V lost 3 bases and J lost 1 base. Germline assignment: CDR1 GTSNPN and CDR2 SVGIG (reference sequence). This CDR3 region has 14 residues.

The chain couples TRBV13 to TRBJ2-7; D not resolved. V was pared by 5 bases and J by 0 bases, with 8 bases between. This CDR3 is built from 13 residues. From germline, CDR1 is PRHDT and CDR2 FYEKMQ (reference sequence). The CDR3 DNA follows: TGTGCCAGCAGCCCAGCGAGCTCCTACGAGCAGTACTTC. This encodes CASSPASSYEQYF.

To note about this clone: The junction departs from germline at one end; a sequencing error may be responsible. This chain links TRBV7-7 with TRBJ2-3, with D tentatively TRBD1 (6 bases). The CDR3 totals 16 residues. The germline V gene encodes CDR1 SSHAT and CDR2 FNYEAQ (reference sequence). The CDR3 here is CASSLDAAGEADTQYF. The CDR3 DNA is TGTGCTAGCAGCTTAGACGCGGCAGGGGAAGCAGATACGCAGTATTTT.

The chain has TRBV6-2 or TRBV6-3 and TRBJ2-1, with D perhaps matching TRBD2 (7 bases). CDR3 length: 15 residues. Germline loops: CDR1 MNHEY, CDR2 SVGEGT. V gave up 3 bases and J gave up 4 bases, with 13 bases separating them. The CDR3 nucleotides read TGTGCCAGCAGTTATGGGGGGGGGCCGTACAATGAGCAGTTCTTC. Translated, it gives CASSYGGGPYNEQFF.